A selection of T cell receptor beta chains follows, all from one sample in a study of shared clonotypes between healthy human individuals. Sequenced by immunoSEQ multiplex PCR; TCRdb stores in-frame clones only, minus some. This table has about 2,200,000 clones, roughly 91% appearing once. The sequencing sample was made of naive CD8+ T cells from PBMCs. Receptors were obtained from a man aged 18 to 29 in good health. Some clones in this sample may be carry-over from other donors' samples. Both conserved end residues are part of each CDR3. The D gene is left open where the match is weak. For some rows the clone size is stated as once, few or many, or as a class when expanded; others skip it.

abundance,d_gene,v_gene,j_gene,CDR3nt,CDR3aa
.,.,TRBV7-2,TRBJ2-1,TGTGCCAGCAGCCCAGGGGTTGAGCAGTTCTTC,CASSPGVEQFF
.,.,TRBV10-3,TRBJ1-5,TGTGCCATCAGTGAGTCGAATGTGCCATACCCGGGTAGCAATCAGCCCCAGCATTTT,CAISESNVPYPGSNQPQHF
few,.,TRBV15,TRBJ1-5,TGTGCCACCAGCAGAGGTGAGGATCAGCCCCAGCATTTT,CATSRGEDQPQHF
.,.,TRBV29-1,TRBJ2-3,TGCAGCGTTGCGGCGGGTAGCACAGATACGCAGTATTTT,CSVAAGSTDTQYF
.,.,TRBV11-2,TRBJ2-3,TGTGCCAGCAGCTTAGGGCCGAATACGCAGTATTTT,CASSLGPNTQYF
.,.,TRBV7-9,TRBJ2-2,TGTGCCAGCAGCTTAGGTCACGGGAGAAGCGCCGGGGAGCTGTTTTTT,CASSLGHGRSAGELFF
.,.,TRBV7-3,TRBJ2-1,TGTGCCAGCAGCTTAGGGGGCGGGACCAATGAGCAGTTCTTC,CASSLGGGTNEQFF
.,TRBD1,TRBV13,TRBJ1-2,TGTGCCAGCAGCTCGACGACAGGGGATTATGGCTACACCTTC,CASSSTTGDYGYTF
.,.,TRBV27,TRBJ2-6,TGTGCCAGCAGTTTGGGGGGCGGGTCTGGGGCCAACGTCCTGACTTTC,CASSLGGGSGANVLTF
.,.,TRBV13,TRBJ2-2,TGTGCCAGCTCCAAACCCGGGGAGCTGTTTTTT,CASSKPGELFF
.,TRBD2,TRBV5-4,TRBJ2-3,TGTGCCAGCAGCTTGGAAGGGGAGCGGGAGGGCCCACCAGATACGCAGTATTTT,CASSLEGEREGPPDTQYF
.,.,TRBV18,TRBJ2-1,TGTGCCAGCTCAGCCGGGTTTTTAGCGGACAATGAGCAGTTCTTC,CASSAGFLADNEQFF
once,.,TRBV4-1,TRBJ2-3,TGCGCCAGCAGCCCCCCTTTGGAGGTGGCGACAGGCCCGTATTTT,CASSPPLEVATGPYF
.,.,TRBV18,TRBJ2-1,TGTGCCAGCTCTCCTAAGATTGTAGGGCAGGGCAATGAGCAGTTCTTC,CASSPKIVGQGNEQFF